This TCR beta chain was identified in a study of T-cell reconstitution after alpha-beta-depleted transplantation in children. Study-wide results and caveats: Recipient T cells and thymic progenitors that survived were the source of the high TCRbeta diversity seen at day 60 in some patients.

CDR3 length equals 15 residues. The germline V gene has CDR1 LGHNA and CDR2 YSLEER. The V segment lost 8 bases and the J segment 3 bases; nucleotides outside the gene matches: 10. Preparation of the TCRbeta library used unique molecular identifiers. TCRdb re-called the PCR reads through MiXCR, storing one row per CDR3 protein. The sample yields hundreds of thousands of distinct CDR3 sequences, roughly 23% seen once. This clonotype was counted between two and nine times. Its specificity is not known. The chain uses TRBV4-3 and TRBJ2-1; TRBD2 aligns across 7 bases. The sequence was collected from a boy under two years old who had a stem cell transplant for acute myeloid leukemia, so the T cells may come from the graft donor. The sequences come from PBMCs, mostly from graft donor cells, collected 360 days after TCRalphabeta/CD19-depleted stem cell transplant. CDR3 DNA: TGCGCCAGCGCCTACGAGCGGGGATACTACAATGAGCAGTTCTTC. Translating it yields CASAYERGYYNEQFF.